The 15 T cell receptor beta chains in this list originate from one sample, sequenced in a study of cytomegalovirus exposure and HLA in healthy donors. This PCR relied on a set of 60 Vbeta primers and 13 Jbeta primers. Libraries were prepared by immunoSEQ multiplex PCR; TCRdb keeps only in-frame clonotypes and omits some of them. The sample carries some 200,000 clones, 70% recorded once. Sequencing was carried out using PBMCs. The receptor set was obtained from a middle-aged man in good health and CMV-seropositive.

This clone occurred a few times. The rearrangement joins TRBV18 to TRBJ2-1; D may be TRBD2 (5 bases). This CDR3 has 13 residues. V lost 3 bases, J lost 7 bases, and 10 bases lay in between. CDR1 is KGHSH, CDR2 LQKENI, per germline. The CDR3 loop reads CASSPATGNEQFF. CDR3 DNA: TGTGCCAGCTCACCGGCGACGGGGAATGAGCAGTTCTTC. The full variable domain, with the rest looked up from reference TRBV18 and TRBJ2-1, is NAGVMQNPRHLVRRRGQEARLRCSPMKGHSHVYWYRQLPEEGLKFMVYLQKENIIDESGMPKERFSAEFPKEGPSILRIQQVVRGDSAAYFCASSPATGNEQFFGPGTRLTVL.

The J gene is TRBJ1-5, the V gene TRBV28, with D possibly TRBD1 on 6 matching bases. Trimming shortened V by 8 bases and J by 7 bases, and 18 bases separated the two germline ends. CDR3 length: 14 residues. Germline loops: CDR1 MDHEN, CDR2 SYDVKM. This CDR3 is CASCPPGDGQPQHF. In DNA, the CDR3 is TGTGCCAGCTGCCCCCCAGGGGACGGGCAGCCCCAGCATTTT.

The table lists this clone with a count of one. The chain employs TRBV11-3 and TRBJ2-3, with no clear D. CDR1 SGHNT and CDR2 YENEEA come from the germline V gene. The germline V and J ends were trimmed by 5 bases and 3 bases, with 9 bases remaining between them. CDR3 length equals 13 residues. CDR3 protein: CASSPSGTDTQYF. CDR3 nucleotide sequence: TGTGCCAGCAGCCCGTCCGGTACAGATACGCAGTATTTT.

The J gene is TRBJ2-7, the V gene TRBV7-3, with D possibly being TRBD1 (5 bases). The CDR3 extends over 13 amino acids. V lost 5 bases and J lost 3, with 11 bases in between. Per the germline V gene, CDR1 is SGHTA and CDR2 is FQGTGA. The CDR3 DNA reads as TGTGCCAGCAGCACCTATACAGGCTACGAGCAGTACTTC. Protein product: CASSTYTGYEQYF.

In nucleotides, the CDR3 is TGTGCCATCAGTGAAATTGGGACAGGGGAGAGGCGCGAGCAGTACTTC. Amino acid sequence: CAISEIGTGERREQYF. V gene TRBV10-3 combines with J gene TRBJ2-7, with 10 bases fitting TRBD1. The V and J ends lost 3 bases and 6 bases, in that order; junction bases with no gene match: 11. Per germline, CDR1 ENHRY and CDR2 SYGVKD. The CDR3 runs 16 residues.

The chain combines TRBV7-2 with TRBJ1-2; D unclear. Trimming shortened V by 3 bases and J by 2 bases, and 10 bases separated the two germline ends. Germline V CDR1 and CDR2: SGHTA, FQGNSA. The CDR3 consists of 14 residues. The CDR3: CASSFRRRNYGYTF. The CDR3 nucleotides are TGTGCCAGCAGCTTTCGGCGGAGAAACTATGGCTACACCTTC.

This sequence joins TRBV19 and TRBJ1-2; perhaps TRBD1 as D (5 bases). The V gene's germline CDR1 is LNHDA and CDR2 SQIVND (reference sequence). CDR3 length: 15 residues. Trimming removed 4 bases at V and 3 bases at J, with 15 bases between. The CDR3 DNA follows: TGTGCCAGTAGTAGGGCAACAGGTACCGACTATGGCTACACCTTC. Translating it yields CASSRATGTDYGYTF.

This clone came up once. The chain carries TRBV9 and TRBJ2-1, with D possibly being TRBD1 (6 bases). The CDR3 has 13 amino acids. Germline V gives CDR1 SGDLS, CDR2 YYNGEE. The V end lost 2 bases, the J end lost 7 bases, and 10 bases lay between the germline ends. CDR3 loop: CASSVGTHNEQFF. The CDR3 DNA follows: TGTGCCAGCAGCGTCGGGACACATAATGAGCAGTTCTTC.

The chain links TRBV10-3 to TRBJ2-6; D gene uncertain. This CDR3 has 14 residues. The V gene lost 8 bases and the J gene lost 0 bases, with 8 bases spanning the gap. Germline assignment: CDR1 ENHRY and CDR2 SYGVKD. CDR3 sequence (DNA): TGTGCCATCCCACTATACTCTGGGGCCAACGTCCTGACTTTC. Encoded protein: CAIPLYSGANVLTF.

The chain is built from TRBV19 and TRBJ2-7; the D gene is possibly TRBD1 (6 bases). CDR1 is LNHDA and CDR2 is SQIVND in the germline V gene (reference sequence). The length of the CDR3 is 13 residues. Between the trimmed V and J ends, which lost 3 bases and 2 bases, there was a span of 8 bases. CDR3 in DNA: TGTGCCAGTAGTATTGCAGGGGCCTACGAGCAGTACTTC. Translating it yields CASSIAGAYEQYF.

The rearrangement links TRBV7-9 to TRBJ1-2, with 11 bases identical to TRBD1. Germline assignment: CDR1 SEHNR and CDR2 FQNEAQ (reference sequence). The CDR3 loop spans 17 amino acids. J lost 3 bases, V lost 5 bases, and 11 bases had no gene match. Written as DNA, the CDR3 is TGTGCCAGCAGCATTCCGGGACAGGGGGGACTAGACTATGGCTACACCTTC. Its protein product is CASSIPGQGGLDYGYTF.

This clone was counted a few times. This chain links TRBV5-6 with TRBJ2-3; D not resolved. Germline loops: CDR1 SGHDT, CDR2 YYEEEE. The germline V and J ends were trimmed by 3 bases and 8 bases, with 7 bases remaining between them. The CDR3 totals 11 residues. The CDR3 DNA reads as TGTGCCAGCAGCTCTGCAGGTACGCAGTATTTT. Its translation: CASSSAGTQYF.

This clone was detected once. The V call is TRBV2, the J call TRBJ1-1, with D possibly TRBD1 on 5 matching bases. V was clipped by 5 bases and J by 10 bases, with 11 bases between them. CDR3 length equals 11 residues. CDR1 SNHLY and CDR2 FYNNEI come from the germline V gene. CDR3 amino acids: CASSLGPRAFF. CDR3 nucleotides: TGTGCCAGCAGTCTGGGGCCGAGAGCTTTCTTT.

The chain has TRBV7-8 and TRBJ2-7; 9 nucleotides agree with TRBD1. The CDR3 spans 15 residues. Germline V gives CDR1 SGHVS, CDR2 FQNEAQ. The junction had 10 bases not matched to a gene; V was cut back by 7 bases and J by 3 bases. DNA for the CDR3: TGTGCCAGCACCCTCCGGGACAGGGCCTACTACGAGCAGTACTTC. This codes for CASTLRDRAYYEQYF. The variable domain in full, with the rest retrieved from reference TRBV7-8 and TRBJ2-7, is GAGVSQSPRYKVAKRGQDVALRCDPISGHVSLFWYQQALGQGPEFLTYFQNEAQLDKSGLPSDRFFAERPEGSVSTLKIQRTQQEDSAVYLCASTLRDRAYYEQYFGPGTRLTVT.

The chain uses TRBV2 and TRBJ2-1, with 12 bases fitting TRBD1. Germline V lookup: CDR1 SNHLY, CDR2 FYNNEI. The CDR3 has 16 amino acids. V gave up 4 bases and J gave up 7 bases; unmatched junction bases: 8. CDR3 residues: CASSALPGQGANEQFF. CDR3 coding DNA: TGTGCCAGCAGTGCCCTACCGGGACAGGGGGCAAATGAGCAGTTCTTC.